Below are 20 T cell receptor beta chains sequenced from a single sample in a study of blood T cell repertoires in COVID-19. Profiling relied on immunoSEQ multiplex PCR, and the TCRdb table lists in-frame clones only, not all of them. The sample includes 100,000 or so clones, approximately 80% of them seen just once. The sequencing sample was made of peripheral blood. These receptors were collected from a woman aged 65 to 85 with acute or convalescent COVID-19.

V gene TRBV7-2 combines with J gene TRBJ2-1; D uncertain. Trimming removed 1 base from V and 5 bases from J, with 3 bases in between. The CDR3 loop spans 12 amino acids. The germline CDR1 and CDR2 sequences are SGHTA and FQGNSA. The CDR3 DNA sequence: TGTGCCAGCAGCTTAGTTAACAATGAGCAGTTCTTC. It yields the protein CASSLVNNEQFF. Full variable domain (outside the CDR3, taken from reference TRBV7-2 and TRBJ2-1): GAGVSQSPSNKVTEKGKDVELRCDPISGHTALYWYRQSLGQGLEFLIYFQGNSAPDKSGLPSDRFSAERTGGSVSTLTIQRTQQEDSAVYLCASSLVNNEQFFGPGTRLTVL.

This chain connects TRBV9 to TRBJ2-5; 8 bases are shared with TRBD2. CDR3 length: 16 amino acids. The junction had 6 bases not matched to a gene; V was cut back by 0 bases and J by 2 bases. The germline V gene encodes CDR1 SGDLS and CDR2 YYNGEE. The CDR3 is CASSVDGLATQETQYF. The CDR3 bases are TGTGCCAGCAGCGTAGACGGACTAGCTACTCAAGAGACCCAGTACTTC.

This clone is a singleton in its sample. V usage is TRBV6-5 and J usage is TRBJ1-6; D perhaps matches TRBD1 (5 bases). Germline values: CDR1 MNHEY, CDR2 SVGAGI. CDR3 length equals 16 residues. Trimming stripped 3 bases from V and 4 bases from J, with 13 bases between. The DNA for the CDR3 is TGTGCCAGCAGTTATTCTTTGGGGCAGTATAATTCACCCCTCCACTTT. Protein product: CASSYSLGQYNSPLHF.

J is TRBJ1-6 and V is TRBV6-6; D is uncertain. Germline V gene sequence: CDR1 MNHNY, CDR2 SVGAGI (reference sequence). The CDR3 totals 15 residues. The V and J ends lost 5 bases and 7 bases respectively, with 15 bases between them. As DNA, the CDR3 is TGTGCCAGCAGTCCCTCCCTGGAGAGGAATTCACCCCTCCACTTT. Translation: CASSPSLERNSPLHF.

The J gene is TRBJ2-2, the V gene TRBV11-2; D may be TRBD1 (5 bases). The length of the CDR3 is 16 residues. Between the trimmed V and J ends, which lost 2 bases and 2 bases, there was a span of 12 bases. CDR1 is SGHAT and CDR2 is FQNNGV in the germline V gene. CDR3 DNA: TGTGCCAGCAGCTTAATGGCAGGGCAAAACACCGGGGAGCTGTTTTTT. This codes for CASSLMAGQNTGELFF. Full variable domain (outside the CDR3, taken from reference TRBV11-2 and TRBJ2-2): EAGVAQSPRYKIIEKRQSVAFWCNPISGHATLYWYQQILGQGPKLLIQFQNNGVVDDSQLPKDRFSAERLKGVDSTLKIQPAKLEDSAVYLCASSLMAGQNTGELFFGEGSRLTVL.

This sequence joins TRBV19 and TRBJ1-6, with D perhaps matching TRBD1 (5 bases). Between the trimmed V and J ends, which lost 0 bases and 5 bases, there was a span of 5 bases. Germline V gene data show CDR1 as LNHDA and CDR2 as SQIVND (reference sequence). The CDR3 spans 14 residues. CDR3 nucleotides: TGTGCCAGTAGTATAGACAGGGATAATTCACCCCTCCACTTT. This translates into CASSIDRDNSPLHF.

The V and J genes are TRBV9 and TRBJ2-3; TRBD2 aligns across 7 bases. The V and J ends lost 4 bases and 6 bases, in that order; junction bases with no gene match: 11. Germline lookup yields CDR1 SGDLS and CDR2 YYNGEE. The CDR3 covers 15 residues. CDR3: CASSLQTSQWDTQYF. The CDR3, as DNA: TGTGCCAGCAGCCTCCAGACTAGCCAATGGGATACGCAGTATTTT.

This clone was seen more than once but under ten times. V and J are TRBV5-1 and TRBJ1-3, with TRBD1 identical over 7 bases. J was trimmed by 6 bases and V by 5 bases; bases with no gene match: 11. The CDR3 runs 15 residues. Germline assignment: CDR1 SGHRS and CDR2 YFSETQ. The CDR3 region has the DNA TGCGCCAGCAGTTTAGAGGGGGCGCTTAAAAACACCATATATTTT. It yields the protein CASSLEGALKNTIYF.

This clone showed up just once. The rearrangement links TRBV6-5 to TRBJ1-2; D is uncertain. Germline V CDR1 and CDR2: MNHEY, SVGAGI. The V and J ends lost 0 bases and 4 bases respectively, with 9 bases between them. The CDR3 is 14 residues long. The CDR3 protein is CASSYSGGRYGYTF. The CDR3 nucleotides are TGTGCCAGCAGTTACTCTGGCGGTCGCTATGGCTACACCTTC.

The chain has TRBV6-5 and TRBJ1-1; 9 bases align to TRBD1. Germline loops: CDR1 MNHEY, CDR2 SVGAGI. CDR3 length: 13 amino acids. The ends lost 6 bases at V and 1 base at J; junction bases unmatched: 0. The CDR3 is CASRQGANTEAFF. For the CDR3, the DNA is TGTGCCAGCAGACAGGGGGCGAACACTGAAGCTTTCTTT.

The chain recombines TRBV24-1 with TRBJ2-5; possible D gene TRBD1, 6 bases. The CDR3 loop spans 14 amino acids. V lost 3 bases to trimming and J lost 4 bases, with 11 bases between them. Germline values: CDR1 KGHDR, CDR2 SFDVKD. The CDR3 region is CATSDEGGTETQYF. The CDR3 region has the DNA TGTGCCACCAGTGATGAAGGGGGTACAGAGACCCAGTACTTC.

The J gene is TRBJ1-4, the V gene TRBV19; 8 bases fit TRBD1. V was clipped by 4 bases and J by 13 bases; unmatched bases: 8. Per the germline V gene, CDR1 is LNHDA and CDR2 is SQIVND (reference sequence). The CDR3 runs 13 residues. Here the CDR3 DNA reads TGTGCCAGTAGTACCCGGACAGGGACGACACTGTTTTTT. Protein sequence: CASSTRTGTTLFF.

This chain joins TRBV3-1 (or the pseudogene TRBV3-2) and TRBJ1-5; D remains ambiguous. Germline assignment: CDR1 LGHDT and CDR2 YNNKEL (reference sequence). CDR3 length equals 14 residues. The ends were cut back, 0 bases at V and 6 bases at J, with 9 bases in the middle. CDR3 residues: CASSQDHGFQPQHF. CDR3 nucleotides: TGTGCCAGCAGCCAAGATCACGGGTTTCAGCCCCAGCATTTT.

V and J are TRBV2 and TRBJ1-3, with 7 bases identical to TRBD1. The CDR3 extends over 14 amino acids. V lost 6 bases to trimming and J lost 2 bases; unmatched junction nucleotides: 4. The germline gives CDR1 SNHLY, CDR2 FYNNEI. The CDR3 region is CASRTDRAGNTIYF. CDR3 nucleotides: TGTGCCAGCAGGACCGACAGGGCTGGAAACACCATATATTTT.

This clone was counted once. The chain recombines TRBV9 with TRBJ2-1, with TRBD2 matching 7 bases. The V gene end was trimmed by 2 bases and the J gene end by 0 bases; junction bases not matched to a gene: 5. Germline V gene data show CDR1 as SGDLS and CDR2 as YYNGEE. This CDR3 has 16 amino acids. The CDR3 DNA follows: TGTGCCAGCAGCGTCGGGGGGTCTCGCTCCTACAATGAGCAGTTCTTC. It translates to CASSVGGSRSYNEQFF.

This clone was observed a few times. J is TRBJ2-2 and V is TRBV24-1; the match to TRBD2 covers 8 bases. J was trimmed by 4 bases and V by 9 bases; bases with no gene match: 3. Germline V gives CDR1 KGHDR, CDR2 SFDVKD. The CDR3 extends over 13 amino acids. CDR3 region: CATSGGGTGELFF. CDR3 in DNA: TGTGCCACCTCGGGGGGGGGCACCGGGGAGCTGTTTTTT.

The table lists this clone with a few counts. The rearrangement uses TRBV5-1 and TRBJ1-1, with 9 bases aligning to TRBD1. Germline V lookup: CDR1 SGHRS, CDR2 YFSETQ. This CDR3 spans 14 amino acids. J lost 4 bases, V lost 4 bases, and 5 bases had no gene match. The CDR3, as DNA: TGCGCCAGCAGCGCTACAGGGGGCCCCACTGAAGCTTTCTTT. Its protein is CASSATGGPTEAFF.

The chain employs TRBV6-5 and TRBJ1-2; 9 positions agree with TRBD1. Losses at the gene ends were 6 bases for V and 6 bases for J; bases not matched to a gene: 2. The CDR3 has 12 residues. Germline-derived CDR1 and CDR2 are MNHEY and SVGAGI. CDR3: CASSRTGDGYTF. The CDR3 DNA reads as TGTGCCAGCAGCCGGACAGGGGATGGCTACACCTTC.

This clone came up a few times. The chain links TRBV5-6 to TRBJ1-2; D might be TRBD1 (6 bases). The V end lost 4 bases, the J end lost 2 bases, and 9 bases lay between the germline ends. Germline-derived CDR1 and CDR2 are SGHDT and YYEEEE. CDR3 size: 13 residues. CDR3 coding DNA: TGTGCCAGCAGCCCTCAGGGGAACTATGGCTACACCTTC. It specifies CASSPQGNYGYTF.

This sequence joins TRBV28 and TRBJ1-5; 9 bases are a match to TRBD1. CDR3 size: 16 residues. V lost 4 bases, J lost 2 bases, and 6 bases stayed unmatched. Germline V CDR1 and CDR2: MDHEN, SYDVKM. This CDR3 reads CASSSDRGMGNQPQHF. In nucleotides, the CDR3 is TGTGCCAGCAGTTCCGACAGGGGGATGGGCAATCAGCCCCAGCATTTT.